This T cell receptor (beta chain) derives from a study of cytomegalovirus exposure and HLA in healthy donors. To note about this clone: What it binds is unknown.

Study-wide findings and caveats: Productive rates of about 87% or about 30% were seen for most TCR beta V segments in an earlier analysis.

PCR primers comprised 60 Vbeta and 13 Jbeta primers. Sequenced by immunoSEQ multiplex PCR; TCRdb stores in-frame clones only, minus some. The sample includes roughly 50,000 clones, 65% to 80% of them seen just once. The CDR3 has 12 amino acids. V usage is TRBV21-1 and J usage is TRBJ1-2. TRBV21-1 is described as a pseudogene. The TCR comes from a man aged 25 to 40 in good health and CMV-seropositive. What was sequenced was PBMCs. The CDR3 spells CASKNGVYGYTF. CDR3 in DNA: TGTGCCAGCAAAAACGGAGTCTATGGCTACACCTTC.